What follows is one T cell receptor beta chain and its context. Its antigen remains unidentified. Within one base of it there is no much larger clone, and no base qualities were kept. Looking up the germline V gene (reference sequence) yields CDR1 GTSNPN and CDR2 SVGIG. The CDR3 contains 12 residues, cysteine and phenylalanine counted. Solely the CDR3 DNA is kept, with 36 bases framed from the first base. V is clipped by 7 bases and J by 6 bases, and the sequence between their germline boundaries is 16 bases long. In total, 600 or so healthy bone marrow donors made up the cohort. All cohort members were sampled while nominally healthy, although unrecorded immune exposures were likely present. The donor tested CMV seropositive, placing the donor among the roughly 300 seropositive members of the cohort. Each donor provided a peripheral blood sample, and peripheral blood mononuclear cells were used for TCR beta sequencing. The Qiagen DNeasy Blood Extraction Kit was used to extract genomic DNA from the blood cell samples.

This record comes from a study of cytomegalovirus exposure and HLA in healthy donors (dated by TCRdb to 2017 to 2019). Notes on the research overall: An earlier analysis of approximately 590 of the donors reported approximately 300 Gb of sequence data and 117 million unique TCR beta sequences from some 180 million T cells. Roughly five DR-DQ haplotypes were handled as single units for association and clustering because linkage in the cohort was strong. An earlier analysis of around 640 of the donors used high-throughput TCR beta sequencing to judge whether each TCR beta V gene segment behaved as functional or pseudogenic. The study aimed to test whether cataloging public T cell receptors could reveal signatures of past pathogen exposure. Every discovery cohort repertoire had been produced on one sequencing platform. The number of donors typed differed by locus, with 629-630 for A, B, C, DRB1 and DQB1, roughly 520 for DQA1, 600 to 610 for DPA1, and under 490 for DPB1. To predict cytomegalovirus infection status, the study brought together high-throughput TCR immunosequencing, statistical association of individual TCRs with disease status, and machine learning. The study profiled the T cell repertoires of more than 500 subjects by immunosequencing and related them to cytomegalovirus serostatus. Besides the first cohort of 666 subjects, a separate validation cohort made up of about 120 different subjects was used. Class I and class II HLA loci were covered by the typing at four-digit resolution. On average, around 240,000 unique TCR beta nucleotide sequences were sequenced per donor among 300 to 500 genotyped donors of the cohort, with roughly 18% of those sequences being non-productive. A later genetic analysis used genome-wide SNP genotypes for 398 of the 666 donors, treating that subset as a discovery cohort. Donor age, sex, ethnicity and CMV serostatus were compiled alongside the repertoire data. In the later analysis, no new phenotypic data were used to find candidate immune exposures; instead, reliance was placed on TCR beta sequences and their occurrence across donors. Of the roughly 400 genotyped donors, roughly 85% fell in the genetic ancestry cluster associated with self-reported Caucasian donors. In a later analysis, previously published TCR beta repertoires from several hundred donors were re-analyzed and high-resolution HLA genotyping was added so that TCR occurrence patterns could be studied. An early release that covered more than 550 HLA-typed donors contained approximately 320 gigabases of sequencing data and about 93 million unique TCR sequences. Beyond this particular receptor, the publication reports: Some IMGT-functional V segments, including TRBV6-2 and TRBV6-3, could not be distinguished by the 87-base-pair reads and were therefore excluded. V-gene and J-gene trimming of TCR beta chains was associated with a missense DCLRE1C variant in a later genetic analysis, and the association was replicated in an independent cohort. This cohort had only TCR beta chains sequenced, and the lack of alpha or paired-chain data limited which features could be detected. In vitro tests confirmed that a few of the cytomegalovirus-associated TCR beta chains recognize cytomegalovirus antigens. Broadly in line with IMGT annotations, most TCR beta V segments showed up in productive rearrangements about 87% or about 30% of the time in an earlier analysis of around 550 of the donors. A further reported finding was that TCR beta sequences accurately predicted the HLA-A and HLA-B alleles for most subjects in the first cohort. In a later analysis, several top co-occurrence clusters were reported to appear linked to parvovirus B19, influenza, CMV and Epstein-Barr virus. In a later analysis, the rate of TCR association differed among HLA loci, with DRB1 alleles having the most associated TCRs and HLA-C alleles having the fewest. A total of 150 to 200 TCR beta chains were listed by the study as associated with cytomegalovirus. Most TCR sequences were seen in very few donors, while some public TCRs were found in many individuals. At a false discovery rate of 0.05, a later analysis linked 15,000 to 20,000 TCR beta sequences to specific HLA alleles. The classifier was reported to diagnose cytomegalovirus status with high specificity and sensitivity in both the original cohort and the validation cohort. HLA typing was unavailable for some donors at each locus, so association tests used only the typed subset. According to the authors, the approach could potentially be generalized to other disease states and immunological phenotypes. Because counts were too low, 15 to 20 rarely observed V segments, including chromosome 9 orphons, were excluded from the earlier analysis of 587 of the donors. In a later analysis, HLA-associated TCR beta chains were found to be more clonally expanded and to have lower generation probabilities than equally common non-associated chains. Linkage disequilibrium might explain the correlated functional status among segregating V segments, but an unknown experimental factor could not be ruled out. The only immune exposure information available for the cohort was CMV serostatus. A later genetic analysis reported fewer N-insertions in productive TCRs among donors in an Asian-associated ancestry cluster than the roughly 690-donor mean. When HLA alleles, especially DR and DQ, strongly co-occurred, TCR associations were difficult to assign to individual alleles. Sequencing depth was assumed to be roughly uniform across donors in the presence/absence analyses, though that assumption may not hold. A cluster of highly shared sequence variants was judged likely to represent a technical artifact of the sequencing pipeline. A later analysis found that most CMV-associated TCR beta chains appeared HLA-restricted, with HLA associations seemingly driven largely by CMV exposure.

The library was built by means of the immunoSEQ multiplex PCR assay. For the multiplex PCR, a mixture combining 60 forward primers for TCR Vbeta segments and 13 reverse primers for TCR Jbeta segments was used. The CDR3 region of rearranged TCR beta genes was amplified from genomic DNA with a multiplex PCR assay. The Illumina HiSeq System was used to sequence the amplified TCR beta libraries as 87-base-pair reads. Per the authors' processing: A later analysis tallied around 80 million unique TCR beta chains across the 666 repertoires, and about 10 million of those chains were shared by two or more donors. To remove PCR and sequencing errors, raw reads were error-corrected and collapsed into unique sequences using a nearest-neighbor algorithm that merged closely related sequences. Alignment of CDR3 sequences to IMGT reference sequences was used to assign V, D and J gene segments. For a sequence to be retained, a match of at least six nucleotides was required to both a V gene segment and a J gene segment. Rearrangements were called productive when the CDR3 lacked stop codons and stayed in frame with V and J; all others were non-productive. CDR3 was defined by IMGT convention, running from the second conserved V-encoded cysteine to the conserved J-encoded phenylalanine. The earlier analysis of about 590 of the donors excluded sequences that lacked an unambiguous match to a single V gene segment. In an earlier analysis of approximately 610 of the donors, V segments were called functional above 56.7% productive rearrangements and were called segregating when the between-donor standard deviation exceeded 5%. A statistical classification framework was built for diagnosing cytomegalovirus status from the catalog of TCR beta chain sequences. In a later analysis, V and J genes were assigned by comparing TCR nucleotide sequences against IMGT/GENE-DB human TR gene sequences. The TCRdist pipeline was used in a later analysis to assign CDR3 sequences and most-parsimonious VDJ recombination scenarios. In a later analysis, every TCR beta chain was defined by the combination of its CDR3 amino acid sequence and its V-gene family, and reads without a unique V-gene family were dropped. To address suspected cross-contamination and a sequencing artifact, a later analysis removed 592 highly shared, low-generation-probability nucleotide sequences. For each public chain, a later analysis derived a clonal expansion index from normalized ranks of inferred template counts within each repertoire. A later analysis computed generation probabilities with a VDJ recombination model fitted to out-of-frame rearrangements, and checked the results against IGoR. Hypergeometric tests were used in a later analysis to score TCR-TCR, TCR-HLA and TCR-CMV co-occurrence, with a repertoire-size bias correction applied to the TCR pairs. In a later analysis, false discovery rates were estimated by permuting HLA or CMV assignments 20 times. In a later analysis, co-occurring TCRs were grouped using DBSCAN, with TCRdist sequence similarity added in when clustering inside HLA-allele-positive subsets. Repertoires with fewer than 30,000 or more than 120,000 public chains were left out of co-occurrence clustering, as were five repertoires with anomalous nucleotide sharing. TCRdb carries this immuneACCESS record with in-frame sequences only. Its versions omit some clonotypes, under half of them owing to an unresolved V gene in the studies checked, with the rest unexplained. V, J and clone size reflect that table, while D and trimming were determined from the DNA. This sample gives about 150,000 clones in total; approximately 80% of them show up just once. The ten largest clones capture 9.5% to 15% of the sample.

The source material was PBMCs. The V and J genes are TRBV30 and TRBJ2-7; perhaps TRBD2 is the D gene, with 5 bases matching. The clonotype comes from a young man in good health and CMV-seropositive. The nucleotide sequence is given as TGTGCCTATACGAATTGGAGGTGCGAGCAGTACTTC. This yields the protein CAYTNWRCEQYF.